One sample yielded the 25 T cell receptor beta chains listed below, sequenced in a study of CD8+ T cells in alopecia areata. cDNA serving as the sequencing template came from extracted, reverse transcribed RNA. Sequenced by immunoSEQ multiplex PCR; TCRdb stores in-frame clones only, minus some. Of 150,000 to 200,000 clones detected, about three fifths appear once; the ten largest clones hold approximately 4.8%. Sequenced: CD4+ T cells sorted from blood. All receptors derive from a human donor in good health.

The gene calls are TRBV4-1 and TRBJ2-2, with D uncertain. V lost 0 bases, J lost 7 bases, and 3 bases lay in between. This CDR3 comprises 12 residues. The germline V gene encodes CDR1 MGHRA and CDR2 YSYEKL. As DNA, the CDR3 is TGCGCCAGCAGCCAAGAACGCGGGGAGCTGTTTTTT. Its translation: CASSQERGELFF.

The chain is built from TRBV4-1 and TRBJ1-5; 7 bases match TRBD1. The CDR3 length is 14 residues. Germline CDR1 is MGHRA and CDR2 is YSYEKL. V shed 4 bases, J shed 4 bases, and the junction held 4 bases outside the gene matches. The CDR3 is CASSPTGLNQPQHF. The CDR3 DNA reads as TGCGCCAGCAGCCCGACAGGGCTAAATCAGCCCCAGCATTTT.

This clone was observed a handful of times. The chain employs TRBV23-1 and TRBJ1-1; D uncertain. TRBV23-1 is noted as an ORF with a role that remains uncertain. Trimming removed 0 bases at V and 3 bases at J, with 11 bases between. The CDR3 is 15 amino acids. CDR3 in DNA: TGCGCCAGCAGTCAATCTAAGGGCCGAGACACTGAAGCTTTCTTT. This encodes CASSQSKGRDTEAFF.

The table lists this clone with a few counts. J is TRBJ2-3 and V is TRBV4-1; D possibly corresponds to TRBD2 (6 bases). V was shortened by 3 bases and J by 0 bases, with 10 bases between the two germline ends. Germline V CDR1 and CDR2: MGHRA, YSYEKL. The CDR3 spans 15 residues. The CDR3 region has the DNA TGCGCCAGCAGCCAGCGGGATCGTAGCACAGATACGCAGTATTTT. Encoded protein: CASSQRDRSTDTQYF.

The CDR3 sequence: CSVERGAGPEKLFF. The CDR3 DNA reads TGCAGCGTTGAAAGGGGGGCAGGCCCTGAAAAACTGTTTTTT. The chain combines TRBV29-1 with TRBJ1-4; TRBD1 might be the D (6 bases). The ends were cut back, 2 bases at V and 7 bases at J, with 14 bases in the middle. The CDR3 sequence is 14 residues long. From germline, CDR1 is SQVTM and CDR2 ANQGSEA.

The V gene is TRBV29-1, the J gene TRBJ1-3, with unresolved D. Trimming cost V 3 bases and J 3 bases, with 6 bases left between them. This CDR3 contains 12 residues. From germline, CDR1 is SQVTM and CDR2 ANQGSEA. The CDR3 is CSVEGGGNTIYF. For the CDR3, the DNA is TGCAGCGTTGAGGGCGGTGGAAACACCATATATTTT.

J is TRBJ2-1 and V is TRBV29-1; 9 bases are a match to TRBD1. The CDR3 spans 13 residues. Germline V lookup: CDR1 SQVTM, CDR2 ANQGSEA. V shed 5 bases, J shed 7 bases, and the junction held 6 bases outside the gene matches. CDR3 bases: TGCAGCGTTCTGTGGGGACAGGGAAATGAGCAGTTCTTC. Residues: CSVLWGQGNEQFF.

The chain uses TRBV5-1 and TRBJ1-1; 11 nucleotides align to TRBD1. V was pared by 4 bases and J by 5 bases, with 1 base of the junction left unmatched. CDR1 is SGHRS and CDR2 is YFSETQ in the germline V gene. The CDR3 loop spans 13 amino acids. In nucleotides, the CDR3 is TGCGCCAGCAGCCGGGACAGGGGGACTGAAGCTTTCTTT. It yields the protein CASSRDRGTEAFF.

V usage is TRBV29-1 and J usage is TRBJ2-2; D might be TRBD1 (6 bases). Trimming shortened V by 5 bases and J by 4 bases, and 14 bases separated the two germline ends. The CDR3 has 14 residues. Per germline, CDR1 SQVTM and CDR2 ANQGSEA. Here the CDR3 DNA reads TGCAGCGTTCGCAGGGGAACTGCCACCGGGGAGCTGTTTTTT. This sequence encodes CSVRRGTATGELFF.

The rearrangement uses TRBV14 and TRBJ2-5; 9 nucleotides agree with TRBD1. The V gene's germline CDR1 is SGHDN and CDR2 FVKESK. V gave up 2 bases and J gave up 3 bases; unmatched junction bases: 7. The CDR3 spans 16 residues. For the CDR3, the DNA is TGTGCCAGCAGCCAACTCCCGGGACAGGGAGAAGAGACCCAGTACTTC. Protein: CASSQLPGQGEETQYF. Full variable domain (missing parts from reference TRBV14 and TRBJ2-5): EAGVTQFPSHSVIEKGQTVTLRCDPISGHDNLYWYRRVMGKEIKFLLHFVKESKQDESGMPNNRFLAERTGGTYSTLKVQPAELEDSGVYFCASSQLPGQGEETQYFGPGTRLLVL.

The CDR3 spells CSAAGEPQHF. CDR3 nucleotide sequence: TGCAGTGCAGCCGGGGAGCCCCAGCATTTT. The chain uses TRBV20-1 and TRBJ1-5; unclear D gene. Per germline, CDR1 DFQATT and CDR2 SNEGSKA (reference sequence). Between the trimmed V and J ends, which lost 6 bases and 8 bases, there was a span of 8 bases. The CDR3 has 10 amino acids.

In this sample, this clone turned up once. The chain couples TRBV5-1 to TRBJ1-2, with D unclear. Germline V gene sequence: CDR1 SGHRS, CDR2 YFSETQ. CDR3 length equals 13 residues. V lost 1 base and J 2 bases, leaving 6 bases between the germline ends. The CDR3 DNA is TGCGCCAGCAGCTTGACCGCGAACTATGGCTACACCTTC. Translating gives CASSLTANYGYTF. The full variable domain, its missing parts supplied by reference TRBV5-1 and TRBJ1-2, is KAGVTQTPRYLIKTRGQQVTLSCSPISGHRSVSWYQQTPGQGLQFLFEYFSETQRNKGNFPGRFSGRQFSNSRSEMNVSTLELGDSALYLCASSLTANYGYTFGSGTRLTVV.

In its sample, this clone was seen a few times. The chain recombines TRBV5-1 with TRBJ2-7; a possible D gene is TRBD1 (6 bases). Germline V gene data show CDR1 as SGHRS and CDR2 as YFSETQ. Trimming cost V 0 bases and J 3 bases, with 10 bases left between them. CDR3 length: 14 residues. The CDR3 coding sequence is TGCGCCAGCAGCTTGGAGGGGACAAACTACGAGCAGTACTTC. This codes for CASSLEGTNYEQYF.

The chain recombines TRBV28 with TRBJ1-5; perhaps TRBD1 as D (6 bases). CDR1 is MDHEN and CDR2 is SYDVKM in the germline V gene. Trimming removed 5 bases from V and 0 bases from J, with 11 bases in between. The CDR3 has 15 amino acids. CDR3 residues: CASSPGTPSNQPQHF. The CDR3 coding sequence is TGTGCCAGCAGTCCCGGGACACCTAGCAATCAGCCCCAGCATTTT.

The V and J genes are TRBV2 and TRBJ1-2, with 8 bases matching TRBD1. The CDR3 consists of 14 residues. CDR1 and CDR2 from the germline V gene are SNHLY and FYNNEI. After removal of 6 bases from V and 8 bases from J, the junction contained 11 bases not matched to a gene. The CDR3 region is CASSRIQGAGGYTF. CDR3 sequence (DNA): TGTGCCAGCAGCCGTATTCAGGGGGCTGGCGGCTACACCTTC.

The chain employs TRBV5-1 and TRBJ2-7; D gene ambiguous. Looked up from germline, CDR1 is SGHRS and CDR2 is YFSETQ. The length of the CDR3 is 13 residues. The germline V and J ends were trimmed by 0 bases and 6 bases, with 10 bases remaining between them. The CDR3 DNA reads TGCGCCAGCAGCTTGGCCACGGCTTTCGAGCAGTACTTC. Translation: CASSLATAFEQYF. The full variable domain, with the rest looked up from reference TRBV5-1 and TRBJ2-7, is KAGVTQTPRYLIKTRGQQVTLSCSPISGHRSVSWYQQTPGQGLQFLFEYFSETQRNKGNFPGRFSGRQFSNSRSEMNVSTLELGDSALYLCASSLATAFEQYFGPGTRLTVT.

The rearrangement uses TRBV27 and TRBJ2-7; D is unresolved. The CDR3 has 13 residues. Germline CDR1 reads MNHEY; CDR2 reads SMNVEV (reference sequence). The ends were cut back, 6 bases at V and 6 bases at J, with 15 bases in the middle. CDR3 bases: TGTGCCAGCAGCGTTAAATACCTCGCCGAGCAGTACTTC. Protein product: CASSVKYLAEQYF.

The chain combines TRBV5-4 with TRBJ1-2; 8 bases match TRBD1. The CDR3 consists of 16 residues. Trimming removed 4 bases from V and 0 bases from J; junction bases left unmatched: 8. Germline V CDR1 and CDR2: SGHNT, YYREEE (reference sequence). CDR3 sequence (DNA): TGTGCCAGCAGCACGAAAGGGGACAGGACTAACTATGGCTACACCTTC. Its protein is CASSTKGDRTNYGYTF.

The genes are TRBV30 and TRBJ1-1; no clear D. Per the germline V gene, CDR1 is GTSNPN and CDR2 is SVGIG (reference sequence). V dropped 2 bases and J dropped 8 bases, with 6 bases sitting between them. This CDR3 region has 10 residues. The CDR3 bases are TGTGCCTGGAGTAGGCTGGAAGCTTTCTTT. Its protein is CAWSRLEAFF.

This clone was counted between two and nine times. This chain joins TRBV10-3 and TRBJ2-2; 7 bases agree with TRBD1. Germline V gives CDR1 ENHRY, CDR2 SYGVKD. The CDR3 runs to 13 residues. The ends lost 10 bases at V and 1 base at J; junction bases unmatched: 3. This CDR3 reads CATGTENTGELFF. CDR3 nucleotide sequence: TGTGCCACGGGGACAGAGAACACCGGGGAGCTGTTTTTT.

The chain combines TRBV30 with TRBJ2-4; D is unclear. The germline V gene has CDR1 GTSNPN and CDR2 SVGIG (reference sequence). V was trimmed by 0 bases and J by 6 bases, leaving 9 bases between them. The CDR3 covers 13 residues. The CDR3, as DNA: TGTGCCTGGAGTGTCCCCTCGGGAAACATTCAGTACTTC. Amino acid sequence: CAWSVPSGNIQYF.

This chain joins TRBV29-1 and TRBJ2-7; D is unclear. CDR1 is SQVTM, CDR2 ANQGSEA, per germline. The V end was cut by 7 bases, the J end by 4 bases, with 14 bases between. This CDR3 comprises 12 residues. Written as DNA, the CDR3 is TGCAGCGCCCGCGCCGACTCTTACGAGCAGTACTTC. Translation: CSARADSYEQYF.

The V call is TRBV5-1, the J call TRBJ1-1, with unresolved D. V lost 1 base to trimming and J lost 1 base, with 8 bases between them. The CDR3 runs to 14 residues. The germline CDR1 and CDR2 sequences are SGHRS and YFSETQ. CDR3 sequence: CASSLKSTNTEAFF. CDR3 DNA sequence: TGCGCCAGCAGCTTGAAGTCCACGAACACTGAAGCTTTCTTT.

The V gene is TRBV18, the J gene TRBJ2-7; either TRBD1 or TRBD2 may supply D (5 bases each). Per germline, CDR1 KGHSH and CDR2 LQKENI. Trimming removed 5 bases at V and 3 bases at J, with 14 bases between. The CDR3 runs 14 residues. Here the CDR3 DNA reads TGTGCCAGCTCATCCCGGGACGGGAACTACGAGCAGTACTTC. This gives the protein CASSSRDGNYEQYF.

The DNA for the CDR3 is TGCGCCAGCAGCCAAGAAGAAAGCGGGAGACGGTATGAGCAGTTCTTC. Translation: CASSQEESGRRYEQFF. The rearrangement joins TRBV4-1 to TRBJ2-1; TRBD2 matches at 8 bases. Germline lookup yields CDR1 MGHRA and CDR2 YSYEKL. The J segment lost 8 bases and the V segment lost 0 bases, leaving 9 bases of the junction unmatched. CDR3 size: 16 residues.